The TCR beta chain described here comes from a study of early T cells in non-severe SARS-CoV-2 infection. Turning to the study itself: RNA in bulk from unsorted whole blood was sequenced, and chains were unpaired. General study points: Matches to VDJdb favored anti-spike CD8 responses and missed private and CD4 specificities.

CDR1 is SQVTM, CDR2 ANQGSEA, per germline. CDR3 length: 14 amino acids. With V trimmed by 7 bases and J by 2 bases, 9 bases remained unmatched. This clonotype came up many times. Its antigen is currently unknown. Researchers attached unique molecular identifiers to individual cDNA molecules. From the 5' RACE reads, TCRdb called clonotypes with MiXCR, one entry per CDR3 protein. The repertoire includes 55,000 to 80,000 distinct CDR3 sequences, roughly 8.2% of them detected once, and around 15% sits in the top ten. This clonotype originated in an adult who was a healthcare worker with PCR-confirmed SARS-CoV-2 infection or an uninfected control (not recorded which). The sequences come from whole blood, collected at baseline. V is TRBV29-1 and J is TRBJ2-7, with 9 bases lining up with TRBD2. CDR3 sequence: CSAVPSGKPYEQYF. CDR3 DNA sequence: TGCAGCGCCGTCCCTAGCGGGAAGCCCTACGAGCAGTACTTC.